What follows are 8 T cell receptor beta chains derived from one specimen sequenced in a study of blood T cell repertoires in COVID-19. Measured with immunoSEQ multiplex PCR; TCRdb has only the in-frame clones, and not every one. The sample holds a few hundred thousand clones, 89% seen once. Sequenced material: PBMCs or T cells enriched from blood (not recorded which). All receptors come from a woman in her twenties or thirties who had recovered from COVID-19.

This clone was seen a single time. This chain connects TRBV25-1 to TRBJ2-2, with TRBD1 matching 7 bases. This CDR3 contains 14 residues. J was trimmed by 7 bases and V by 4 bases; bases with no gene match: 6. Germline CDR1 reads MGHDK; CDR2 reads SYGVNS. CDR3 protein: CASSGDSPRGELFF. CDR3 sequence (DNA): TGTGCCAGCAGTGGGGACAGCCCTCGCGGGGAGCTGTTTTTT.

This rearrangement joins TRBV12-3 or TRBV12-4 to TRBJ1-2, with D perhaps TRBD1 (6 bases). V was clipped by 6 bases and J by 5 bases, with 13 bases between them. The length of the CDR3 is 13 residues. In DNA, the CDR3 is TGTGCCAGCAGCCAAGACAGGAGATATGGCTACACCTTC. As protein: CASSQDRRYGYTF.

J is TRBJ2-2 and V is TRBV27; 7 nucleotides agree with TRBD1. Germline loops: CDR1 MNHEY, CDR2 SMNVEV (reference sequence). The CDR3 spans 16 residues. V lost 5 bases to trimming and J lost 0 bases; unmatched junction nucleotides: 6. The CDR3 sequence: CASSPQDRANTGELFF. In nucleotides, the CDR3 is TGTGCCAGCAGTCCCCAAGACAGGGCGAACACCGGGGAGCTGTTTTTT.

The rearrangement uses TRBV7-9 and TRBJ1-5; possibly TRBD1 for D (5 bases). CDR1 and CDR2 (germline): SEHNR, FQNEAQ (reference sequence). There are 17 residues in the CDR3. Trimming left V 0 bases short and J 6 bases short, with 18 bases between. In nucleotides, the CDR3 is TGTGCCAGCAGCTTAGCAAGTTCCGGGGGGGAAAGTCAGCCCCAGCATTTT. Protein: CASSLASSGGESQPQHF.

The CDR3 is CASSWDIATEAFF. The CDR3 DNA is TGTGCCAGCAGTTGGGACATCGCCACTGAAGCTTTCTTT. The J gene is TRBJ1-1, the V gene TRBV25-1; tentatively, D is TRBD1 (6 bases). The germline V gene encodes CDR1 MGHDK and CDR2 SYGVNS. Trimming removed 5 bases at V and 4 bases at J, with 11 bases between. The CDR3 consists of 13 residues.

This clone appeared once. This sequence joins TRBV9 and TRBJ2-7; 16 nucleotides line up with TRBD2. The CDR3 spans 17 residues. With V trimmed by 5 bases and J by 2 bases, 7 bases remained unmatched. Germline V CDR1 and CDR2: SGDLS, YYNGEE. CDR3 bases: TGTGCCAGCAGTCGGGGACTAGCGGGAGGGTATCCCTACGAGCAGTACTTC. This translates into CASSRGLAGGYPYEQYF.

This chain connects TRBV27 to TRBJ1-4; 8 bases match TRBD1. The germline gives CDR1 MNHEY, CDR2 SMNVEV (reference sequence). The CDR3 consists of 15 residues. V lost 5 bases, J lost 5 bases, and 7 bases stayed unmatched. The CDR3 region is CASSPSDRVNEKLFF. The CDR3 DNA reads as TGTGCCAGCAGTCCCTCGGACAGGGTGAATGAAAAACTGTTTTTT.

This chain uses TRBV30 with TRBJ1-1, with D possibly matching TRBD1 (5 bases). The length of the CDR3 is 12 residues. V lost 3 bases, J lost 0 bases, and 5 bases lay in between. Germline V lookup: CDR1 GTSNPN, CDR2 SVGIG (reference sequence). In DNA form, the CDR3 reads TGTGCCTGGAGCAGGGTGAACACTGAAGCTTTCTTT. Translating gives CAWSRVNTEAFF.